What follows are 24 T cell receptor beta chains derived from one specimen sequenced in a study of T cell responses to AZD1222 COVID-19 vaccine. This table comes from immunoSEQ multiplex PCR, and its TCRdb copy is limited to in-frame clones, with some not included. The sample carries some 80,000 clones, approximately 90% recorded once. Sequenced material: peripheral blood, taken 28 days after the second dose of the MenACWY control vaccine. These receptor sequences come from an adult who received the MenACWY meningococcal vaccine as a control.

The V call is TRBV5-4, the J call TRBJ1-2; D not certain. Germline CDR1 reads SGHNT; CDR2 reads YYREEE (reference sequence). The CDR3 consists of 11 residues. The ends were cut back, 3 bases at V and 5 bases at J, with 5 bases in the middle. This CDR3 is CASSSTYGYTF. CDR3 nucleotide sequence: TGTGCCAGCAGCTCGACATATGGCTACACCTTC.

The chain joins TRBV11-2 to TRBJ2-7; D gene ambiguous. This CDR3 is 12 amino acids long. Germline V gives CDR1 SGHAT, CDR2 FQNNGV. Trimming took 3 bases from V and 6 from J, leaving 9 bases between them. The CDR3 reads CASSLGFGEQYF. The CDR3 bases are TGTGCCAGCAGCTTGGGCTTTGGCGAGCAGTACTTC.

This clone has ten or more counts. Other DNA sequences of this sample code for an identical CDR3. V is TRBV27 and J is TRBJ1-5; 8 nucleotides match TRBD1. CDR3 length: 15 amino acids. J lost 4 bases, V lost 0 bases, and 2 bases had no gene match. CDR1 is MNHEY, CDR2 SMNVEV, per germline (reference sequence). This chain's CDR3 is CASSLSGQANQPQHF. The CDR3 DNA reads TGTGCCAGCAGTTTATCGGGACAGGCTAATCAGCCCCAGCATTTT.

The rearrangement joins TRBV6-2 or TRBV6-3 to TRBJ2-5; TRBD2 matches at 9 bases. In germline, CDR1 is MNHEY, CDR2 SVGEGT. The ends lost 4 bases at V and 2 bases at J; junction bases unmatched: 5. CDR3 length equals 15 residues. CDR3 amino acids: CASSLGLAGQETQYF. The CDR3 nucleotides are TGTGCCAGCAGTTTGGGCCTAGCGGGGCAAGAGACCCAGTACTTC.

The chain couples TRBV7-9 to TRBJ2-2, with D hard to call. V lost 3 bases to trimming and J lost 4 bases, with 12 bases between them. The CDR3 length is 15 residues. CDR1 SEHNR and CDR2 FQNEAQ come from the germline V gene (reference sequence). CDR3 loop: CASSFRSGGTGELFF. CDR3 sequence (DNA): TGTGCCAGCAGCTTTCGTTCAGGCGGCACCGGGGAGCTGTTTTTT.

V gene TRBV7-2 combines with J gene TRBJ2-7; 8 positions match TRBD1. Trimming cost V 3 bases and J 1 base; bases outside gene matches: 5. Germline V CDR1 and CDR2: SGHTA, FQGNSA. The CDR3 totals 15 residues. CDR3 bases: TGTGCCAGCAGCTTTTCCGGGACAGGTTCCTACGAGCAGTACTTC. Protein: CASSFSGTGSYEQYF.

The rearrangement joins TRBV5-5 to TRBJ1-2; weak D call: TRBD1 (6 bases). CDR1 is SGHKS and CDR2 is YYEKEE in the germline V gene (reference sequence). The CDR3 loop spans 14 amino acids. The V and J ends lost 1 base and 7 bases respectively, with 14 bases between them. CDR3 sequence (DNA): TGTGCCAGCAGCTTGAACGGGGGGGCTGGTGGCTACACCTTC. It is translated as CASSLNGGAGGYTF.

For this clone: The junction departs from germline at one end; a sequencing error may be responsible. The chain's CDR3 is CASSLVPQGVAF. CDR3 nucleotides: TGTGCCAGCAGCTTAGTTCCCCAGGGTGTAGCCTTC. The genes are TRBV7-8 and TRBJ2-7, with a tentative D call TRBD1 (5 bases). Germline CDR1 SGHVS, CDR2 FQNEAQ. This CDR3 contains 12 residues.

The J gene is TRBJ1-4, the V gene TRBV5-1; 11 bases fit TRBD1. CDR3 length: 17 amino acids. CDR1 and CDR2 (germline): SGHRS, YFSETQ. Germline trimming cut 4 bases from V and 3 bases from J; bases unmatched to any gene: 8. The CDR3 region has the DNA TGCGCCAGCAGCCGGACAGGGGGCGCTTCGGCTAATGAAAAACTGTTTTTT. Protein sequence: CASSRTGGASANEKLFF.

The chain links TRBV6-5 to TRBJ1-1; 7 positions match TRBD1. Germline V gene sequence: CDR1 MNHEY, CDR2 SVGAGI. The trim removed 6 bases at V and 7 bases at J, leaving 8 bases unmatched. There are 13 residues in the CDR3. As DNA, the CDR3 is TGTGCCAGCAGCCGACAGGGAACTTATGAAGCTTTCTTT. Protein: CASSRQGTYEAFF.

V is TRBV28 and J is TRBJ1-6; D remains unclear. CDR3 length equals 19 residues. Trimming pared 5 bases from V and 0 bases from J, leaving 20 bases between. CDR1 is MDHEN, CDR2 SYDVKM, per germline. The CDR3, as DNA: TGTGCCAGCAGTCCGCGACGATTACAGAGTCGCTCCTATAATTCACCCCTCCACTTT. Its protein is CASSPRRLQSRSYNSPLHF.

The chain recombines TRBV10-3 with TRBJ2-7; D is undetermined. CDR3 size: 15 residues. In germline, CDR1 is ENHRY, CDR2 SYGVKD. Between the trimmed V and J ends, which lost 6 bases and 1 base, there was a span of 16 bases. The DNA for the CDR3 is TGTGCCATCAGCCCTCGGGCCCTCGGATCCTACGAGCAGTACTTC. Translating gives CAISPRALGSYEQYF.

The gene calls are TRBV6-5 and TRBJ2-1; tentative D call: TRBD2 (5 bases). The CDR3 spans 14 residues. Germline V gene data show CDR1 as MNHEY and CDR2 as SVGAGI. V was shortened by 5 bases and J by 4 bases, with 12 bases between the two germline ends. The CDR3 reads CASSRTGEYNEQFF. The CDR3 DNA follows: TGTGCCAGCAGTCGGACCGGGGAGTACAATGAGCAGTTCTTC.

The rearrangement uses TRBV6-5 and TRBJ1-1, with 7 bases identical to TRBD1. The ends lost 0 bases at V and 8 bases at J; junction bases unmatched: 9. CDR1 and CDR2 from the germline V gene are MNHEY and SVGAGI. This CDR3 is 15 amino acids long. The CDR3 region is CASSYSTGTVSEAFF. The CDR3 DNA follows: TGTGCCAGCAGTTACTCGACCGGGACAGTGAGCGAAGCTTTCTTT.

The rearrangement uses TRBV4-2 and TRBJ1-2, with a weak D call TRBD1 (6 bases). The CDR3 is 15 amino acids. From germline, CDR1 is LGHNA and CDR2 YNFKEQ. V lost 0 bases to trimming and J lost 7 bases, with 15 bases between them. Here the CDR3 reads CASSQDIVRGGGYTF. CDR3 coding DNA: TGTGCCAGCAGCCAAGATATCGTGCGAGGGGGTGGCTACACCTTC.

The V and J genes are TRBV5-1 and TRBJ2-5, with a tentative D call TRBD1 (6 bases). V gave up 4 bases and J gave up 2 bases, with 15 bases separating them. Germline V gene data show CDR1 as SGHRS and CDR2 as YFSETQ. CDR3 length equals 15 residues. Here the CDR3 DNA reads TGCGCCAGCAGCAGTACAGGGATGGGGCAAGAGACCCAGTACTTC. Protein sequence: CASSSTGMGQETQYF.

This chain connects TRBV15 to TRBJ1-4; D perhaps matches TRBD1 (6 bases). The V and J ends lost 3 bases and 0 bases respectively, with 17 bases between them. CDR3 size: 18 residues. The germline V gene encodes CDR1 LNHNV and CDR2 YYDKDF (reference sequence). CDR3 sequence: CATSRGHAGTPTNEKLFF. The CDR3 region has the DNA TGTGCCACCAGCAGGGGTCATGCCGGGACACCAACTAATGAAAAACTGTTTTTT.

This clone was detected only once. The CDR3 sequence is CASSSWTSGGPDTQYF. CDR3 coding DNA: TGTGCCAGCAGCTCCTGGACTAGCGGGGGCCCAGATACGCAGTATTTT. V usage is TRBV11-2 and J usage is TRBJ2-3; 13 positions agree with TRBD2. Germline CDR1 is SGHAT and CDR2 is FQNNGV. The J segment lost 4 bases and the V segment lost 4 bases, leaving 5 bases of the junction unmatched. The CDR3 consists of 16 residues.

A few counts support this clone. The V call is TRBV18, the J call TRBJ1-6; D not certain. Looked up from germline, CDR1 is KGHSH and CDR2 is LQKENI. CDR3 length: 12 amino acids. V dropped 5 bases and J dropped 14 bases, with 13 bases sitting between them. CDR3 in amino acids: CASSSYSSTLHF. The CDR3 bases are TGTGCCAGCTCATCCTACAGCTCGACCCTCCACTTT.

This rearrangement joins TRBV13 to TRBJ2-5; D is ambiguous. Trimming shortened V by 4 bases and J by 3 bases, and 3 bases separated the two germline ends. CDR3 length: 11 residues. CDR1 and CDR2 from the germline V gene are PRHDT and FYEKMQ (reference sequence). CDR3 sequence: CASSSEETQYF. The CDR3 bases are TGTGCCAGCAGCTCTGAAGAGACCCAGTACTTC.

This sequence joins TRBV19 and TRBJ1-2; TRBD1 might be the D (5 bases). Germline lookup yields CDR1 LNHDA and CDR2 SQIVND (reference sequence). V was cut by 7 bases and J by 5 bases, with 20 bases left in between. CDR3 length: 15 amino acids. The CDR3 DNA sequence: TGTGCCAGTACACCATTTCCCGGGACCGGTTATGGCTACACCTTC. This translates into CASTPFPGTGYGYTF.

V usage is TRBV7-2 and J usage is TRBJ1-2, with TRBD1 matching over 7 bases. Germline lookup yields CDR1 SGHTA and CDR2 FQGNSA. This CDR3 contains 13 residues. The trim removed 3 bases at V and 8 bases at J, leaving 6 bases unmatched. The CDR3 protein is CASSLVQGKGYTF. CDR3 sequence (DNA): TGTGCCAGCAGCTTGGTACAGGGGAAAGGCTACACCTTC.

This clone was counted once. This CDR3 reads CSASTSGGTDTQYF. The CDR3 nucleotides are TGCAGTGCTAGTACTAGCGGGGGGACAGATACGCAGTATTTT. The chain links TRBV20-1 to TRBJ2-3; 12 bases map to TRBD2. Germline V gene lookup returns CDR1 DFQATT and CDR2 SNEGSKA (reference sequence). The CDR3 extends over 14 amino acids. The trim removed 3 bases at V and 3 bases at J, leaving 1 base unmatched.

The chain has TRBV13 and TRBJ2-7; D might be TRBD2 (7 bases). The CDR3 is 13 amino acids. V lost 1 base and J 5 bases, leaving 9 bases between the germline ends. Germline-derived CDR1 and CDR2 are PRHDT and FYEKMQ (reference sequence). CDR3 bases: TGTGCCAGCAGCTTAGTAGGGGGGGACGAGCAGTACTTC. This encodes CASSLVGGDEQYF.